The clone carrying this TCR beta chain has more than one count but fewer than ten. No antigen is known for it. V shed 8 bases, J shed 1 base, and the junction held 14 bases outside the gene matches. The CDR3 runs to 17 residues. Germline V gives CDR1 SNHLY, CDR2 FYNNEI. This entry is derived from a study of beta chain features in type 1 diabetes. Study observations and caveats: Sampled from patients, naive, central memory and Treg TCRB repertoires appeared more similar than those sampled from healthy donors.

Every isolated RNA sample was fully reverse transcribed, so sequencing captured expressed TCRB transcripts. Measured with immunoSEQ multiplex PCR; TCRdb has only the in-frame clones, and not every one. The sample holds 400,000 to 500,000 clones; approximately 15% are singletons and the top ten take about 0.04%. The receptor was isolated from a man aged 30 to 39 in good health. The sample comprised naive CD4+ T cells from blood. This rearrangement joins TRBV2 to TRBJ1-2; 9 positions agree with TRBD1. The DNA of the CDR3 is TGTGCCAGCTATTCGGGGACAGGGATAGCGTATAACTATGGCTACACCTTC. The encoded protein is CASYSGTGIAYNYGYTF.